These 26 T cell receptor beta chains originate from one sample sequenced in a study of shared clonotypes between healthy human individuals. The method was immunoSEQ multiplex PCR; TCRdb's version includes in-frame clones alone and lacks a portion of them. This sample has roughly 86,000 clones, with 68% found just once. Sequenced sample: memory CD8+ T cells sorted from blood. Regarding subset: CD45RO+ cells pooled with CCR7-negative TemRA cells. The receptors derive from a man aged 30 to 45 in good health.

The table lists this clone with a few counts. DNA for the CDR3: TGTGCCAGCAGTGTGACAGGGGGCGAAGGTCCCTACGAGCAGTACTTC. Protein: CASSVTGGEGPYEQYF. The chain links TRBV28 to TRBJ2-7, with 10 bases fitting TRBD1. This CDR3 region has 16 residues. J lost 2 bases, V lost 5 bases, and 9 bases had no gene match. The germline V gene has CDR1 MDHEN and CDR2 SYDVKM.

This chain joins TRBV25-1 and TRBJ2-5; tentative D call: TRBD1 (5 bases). The V and J ends lost 7 bases and 5 bases respectively, with 11 bases between them. The CDR3 sequence is 12 residues long. Germline CDR1 and CDR2: MGHDK and SYGVNS. The CDR3 here is CASNQGRETQYF. The CDR3 bases are TGTGCCAGCAACCAGGGTAGGGAGACCCAGTACTTC.

This chain links TRBV7-2 with TRBJ2-3; D perhaps matches TRBD2 (6 bases). Germline V lookup: CDR1 SGHTA, CDR2 FQGNSA. The CDR3 has 16 amino acids. V was pared by 3 bases and J by 4 bases, with 17 bases between. This CDR3 reads CASSLRAGGVADTQYF. CDR3 sequence (DNA): TGTGCCAGCAGCTTGAGAGCCGGGGGTGTCGCAGATACGCAGTATTTT.

On this clone: Distinct nucleotide sequences in the sample also encode this CDR3. CDR3 protein: CASSSTGADYGYTF. The DNA of the CDR3 is TGTGCCAGCAGTTCCACAGGGGCCGACTATGGCTACACCTTC. The chain uses TRBV7-9 and TRBJ1-2; 7 nucleotides align to TRBD1. This CDR3 contains 14 residues. CDR1 and CDR2 (germline): SEHNR, FQNEAQ (reference sequence). V was pared by 6 bases and J by 3 bases, with 7 bases of the junction left unmatched.

The chain carries TRBV25-1 and TRBJ2-7; TRBD1 matches 10 bases. The germline V gene has CDR1 MGHDK and CDR2 SYGVNS. Trimming removed 4 bases from V and 3 bases from J; junction bases left unmatched: 12. The CDR3 runs to 17 residues. The CDR3 DNA sequence: TGTGCCAGCAGTGTAAAGTCCCGGACAGGGGGAATCTACGAGCAGTACTTC. Its protein product is CASSVKSRTGGIYEQYF.

The CDR3 protein is CASSSSGTGNEKLFF. CDR3 nucleotide sequence: TGTGCCAGCAGTTCCTCCGGGACAGGGAATGAAAAACTGTTTTTT. This chain joins TRBV7-8 and TRBJ1-4, with TRBD1 identical over 9 bases. CDR1 is SGHVS, CDR2 FQNEAQ, per germline. V shed 6 bases and J 5 bases; nucleotides not matched to a gene: 7. This CDR3 comprises 15 residues.

The V and J genes are TRBV27 and TRBJ2-1, with 10 positions matching TRBD2. Trimming at V came to 5 bases and at J to 0 bases, leaving 4 bases not matched to a gene. This CDR3 region has 16 residues. Germline V CDR1 and CDR2: MNHEY, SMNVEV (reference sequence). This CDR3 reads CASSAPSGSSYNEQFF. DNA of the CDR3: TGTGCCAGCAGTGCGCCTAGCGGGAGCTCCTACAATGAGCAGTTCTTC.

The chain links TRBV19 to TRBJ1-2, with 8 bases that match TRBD1. J lost 3 bases, V lost 4 bases, and 13 bases had no gene match. The CDR3 covers 17 residues. Germline lookup yields CDR1 LNHDA and CDR2 SQIVND (reference sequence). The CDR3 reads CASSRSRGRGRYYGYTF. The CDR3 DNA follows: TGTGCCAGTAGTAGATCCAGGGGGCGAGGGAGGTACTATGGCTACACCTTC.

J is TRBJ2-7 and V is TRBV4-1, with TRBD2 matching over 11 bases. The germline CDR1 and CDR2 sequences are MGHRA and YSYEKL. The CDR3 consists of 14 residues. The V and J ends lost 6 bases and 4 bases, in that order; junction bases with no gene match: 5. CDR3 nucleotides: TGCGCCAGCAGTCCGACTAGCGGGAATTACGAGCAGTACTTC. Protein: CASSPTSGNYEQYF.

The V call is TRBV5-5, the J call TRBJ2-7; D not certain. Per germline, CDR1 SGHKS and CDR2 YYEKEE (reference sequence). V dropped 4 bases and J dropped 4 bases, with 21 bases sitting between them. CDR3 length equals 16 residues. The CDR3 sequence: CASSPTDSQNPYEQYF. The CDR3 DNA reads TGTGCCAGCAGCCCCACCGATTCCCAGAACCCATACGAGCAGTACTTC.

This clone appeared a single time. This chain connects TRBV11-2 to TRBJ2-5; no clear D. V was trimmed by 1 base and J by 3 bases, leaving 12 bases between them. This CDR3 spans 15 amino acids. Looked up from germline, CDR1 is SGHAT and CDR2 is FQNNGV. The CDR3 nucleotides are TGTGCCAGCAGCTTAGGGGGATACTGGGAAGAGACCCAGTACTTC. Translated: CASSLGGYWEETQYF. Using reference TRBV11-2 and TRBJ2-5 for the parts outside the CDR3, the full variable domain is EAGVAQSPRYKIIEKRQSVAFWCNPISGHATLYWYQQILGQGPKLLIQFQNNGVVDDSQLPKDRFSAERLKGVDSTLKIQPAKLEDSAVYLCASSLGGYWEETQYFGPGTRLLVL.

This chain joins TRBV7-2 and TRBJ1-1, with D hard to call. The germline V gene has CDR1 SGHTA and CDR2 FQGNSA. The CDR3 length is 12 residues. With 6 bases removed from V and 5 bases from J, the gap between germline ends came to 10 bases. DNA for the CDR3: TGTGCCAGCAGGGGCGTGGGGACTGAAGCTTTCTTT. This codes for CASRGVGTEAFF.

This clone was counted a few times. The chain couples TRBV18 to TRBJ2-7; D ambiguous. V was shortened by 0 bases and J by 7 bases, with 13 bases between the two germline ends. The CDR3 has 14 amino acids. Per germline, CDR1 KGHSH and CDR2 LQKENI. CDR3 nucleotides: TGTGCCAGCTCACCACCGGGTTTTAATTATGAGCAGTACTTC. Its protein is CASSPPGFNYEQYF.

This chain connects TRBV4-1 to TRBJ2-3; 7 positions match TRBD2. V dropped 3 bases and J dropped 9; count of bases not matched to a gene: 9. From germline, CDR1 is MGHRA and CDR2 YSYEKL. The CDR3 runs 14 residues. The CDR3 DNA sequence: TGCGCCAGCAGCCACCCTTCGGGAGGAGACACGCAGTATTTT. Translated, it gives CASSHPSGGDTQYF.

The rearrangement links TRBV7-9 to TRBJ2-2; 15 bases line up with TRBD2. Looked up from germline, CDR1 is SEHNR and CDR2 is FQNEAQ (reference sequence). The CDR3 totals 19 residues. The ends lost 6 bases at V and 2 bases at J; junction bases unmatched: 10. CDR3 DNA sequence: TGTGCCAGCAGAACTGGGACTAGCGGGAGGCCGGGTAACACCGGGGAGCTGTTTTTT. Protein: CASRTGTSGRPGNTGELFF.

Only a few counts were recorded for this clone. The genes are TRBV10-1 and TRBJ2-1; 12 positions agree with TRBD2. The CDR3 length is 14 residues. J was trimmed by 5 bases and V by 4 bases; bases with no gene match: 0. Per the germline V gene, CDR1 is WNHNN and CDR2 is SYGVQD (reference sequence). CDR3 DNA: TGCGCCAGCAGTGGACTAGCGGGAGACAATGAGCAGTTCTTC. Translated: CASSGLAGDNEQFF.

The CDR3 is CASSKSGETGELFF. The CDR3 DNA reads as TGTGCCAGCAGCAAATCAGGGGAGACCGGGGAGCTGTTTTTT. The chain uses TRBV21-1 and TRBJ2-2; the D call TRBD1 from the table was never checked on the DNA. TRBV21-1 is labeled a pseudogene. The CDR3 length is 14 residues.

The chain employs TRBV4-1 and TRBJ2-1; D not certain. The CDR3 runs 12 residues. Germline V gene sequence: CDR1 MGHRA, CDR2 YSYEKL. Trimming removed 1 base at V and 8 bases at J, with 6 bases between. The CDR3 DNA reads as TGCGCCAGCAGCCAAGCGGGCCATGAGCAGTTCTTC. Translating it yields CASSQAGHEQFF.

V usage is TRBV19 and J usage is TRBJ2-2, with TRBD1 identical over 9 bases. This CDR3 is built from 17 residues. V dropped 5 bases and J dropped 6; count of bases not matched to a gene: 13. Germline V gives CDR1 LNHDA, CDR2 SQIVND (reference sequence). The CDR3 spells CASSAPTGTGIPGELFF. CDR3 nucleotides: TGTGCCAGTAGTGCCCCTACCGGGACAGGGATCCCCGGGGAGCTGTTTTTT. The full variable domain, in which reference TRBV19 and TRBJ2-2 provide the parts outside the CDR3, is DGGITQSPKYLFRKEGQNVTLSCEQNLNHDAMYWYRQDPGQGLRLIYYSQIVNDFQKGDIAEGYSVSREKKESFPLTVTSAQKNPTAFYLCASSAPTGTGIPGELFFGEGSRLTVL.

The chain carries TRBV10-3 and TRBJ2-1; D uncertain. Germline V gene data show CDR1 as ENHRY and CDR2 as SYGVKD. V lost 3 bases, J lost 7 bases, and 13 bases lay in between. This CDR3 spans 14 amino acids. CDR3 bases: TGTGCCATCAGTGATCAAAGGTTTCCAAATGAGCAGTTCTTC. Amino acids: CAISDQRFPNEQFF.

The V and J genes are TRBV7-8 and TRBJ2-7; 7 positions match TRBD2. Germline trimming cut 5 bases from V and 5 bases from J; bases unmatched to any gene: 18. The CDR3 contains 17 residues. Germline V CDR1 and CDR2: SGHVS, FQNEAQ. For the CDR3, the DNA is TGTGCCAGCAGCACTAACGCGACTAGCCGGTTGGATCACGAGCAGTACTTC. Translation gives CASSTNATSRLDHEQYF.

The genes are TRBV2 and TRBJ2-5; possibly TRBD2 for D (6 bases). Germline V gene lookup returns CDR1 SNHLY and CDR2 FYNNEI. The CDR3 runs 15 residues. V was clipped by 3 bases and J by 3 bases, with 14 bases between them. For the CDR3, the DNA is TGTGCCAGCAGTGATACCGGGGCGGGGAAAGAGACCCAGTACTTC. Amino acids: CASSDTGAGKETQYF.

This chain connects TRBV5-1 to TRBJ2-3, with a possible D match to TRBD1 (5 bases). Between the trimmed V and J ends, which lost 2 bases and 5 bases, there was a span of 15 bases. Per germline, CDR1 SGHRS and CDR2 YFSETQ. The CDR3 sequence is 15 residues long. The CDR3 DNA reads as TGCGCCAGCAGCTTTAGGGGAAACAGTGAAGATACGCAGTATTTT. It codes for CASSFRGNSEDTQYF.

This clone showed up many times. The rearrangement uses TRBV19 and TRBJ1-2; unclear D gene. The germline CDR1 and CDR2 sequences are LNHDA and SQIVND (reference sequence). Trimming took 6 bases from V and 4 from J, leaving 6 bases between them. The CDR3 length is 11 residues. The CDR3 reads CASRALYGYTF. The CDR3 DNA reads as TGTGCCAGTAGGGCTCTCTATGGCTACACCTTC.

The rearrangement links TRBV27 to TRBJ1-5; D may be TRBD1 (5 bases). The CDR3 has 15 residues. Germline assignment: CDR1 MNHEY and CDR2 SMNVEV (reference sequence). Trimming removed 6 bases at V and 7 bases at J, with 19 bases between. The CDR3 coding sequence is TGTGCCAGCAGCGCTACGTCGAGGGGATTCCAGCCCCAGCATTTT. Protein product: CASSATSRGFQPQHF.

V and J are TRBV28 and TRBJ2-7, with D perhaps matching TRBD1 (5 bases). This CDR3 spans 13 amino acids. V dropped 6 bases and J dropped 5 bases, with 14 bases sitting between them. The V gene's germline CDR1 is MDHEN and CDR2 SYDVKM. CDR3 in amino acids: CASSPGAYNEQYF. The DNA for the CDR3 is TGTGCCAGCAGCCCTGGGGCCTACAACGAGCAGTACTTC.